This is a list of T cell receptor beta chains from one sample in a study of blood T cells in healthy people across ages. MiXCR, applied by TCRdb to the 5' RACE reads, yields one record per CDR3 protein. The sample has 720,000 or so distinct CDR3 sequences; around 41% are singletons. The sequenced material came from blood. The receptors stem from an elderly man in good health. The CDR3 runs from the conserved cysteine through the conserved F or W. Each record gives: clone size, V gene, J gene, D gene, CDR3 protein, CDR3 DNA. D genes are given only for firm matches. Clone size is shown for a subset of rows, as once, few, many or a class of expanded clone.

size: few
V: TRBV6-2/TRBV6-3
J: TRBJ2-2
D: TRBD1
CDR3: CASSQQGARIGELFF
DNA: TGTGCCAGCAGCCAACAGGGGGCAAGAATCGGGGAGCTGTTTTTT

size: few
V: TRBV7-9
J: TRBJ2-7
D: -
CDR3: CASSLEVGQYF
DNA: TGTGCCAGCAGCTTAGAGGTCGGTCAGTACTTC

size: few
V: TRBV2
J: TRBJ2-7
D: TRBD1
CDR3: CASRTQGAQREQYF
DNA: TGTGCCAGCAGGACACAGGGGGCCCAGCGGGAGCAGTACTTC

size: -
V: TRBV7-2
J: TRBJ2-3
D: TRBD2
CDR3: CASSLDPGGRSTDTQYF
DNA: TGTGCCAGCAGCTTAGATCCGGGAGGGCGTTCGACAGATACGCAGTATTTT

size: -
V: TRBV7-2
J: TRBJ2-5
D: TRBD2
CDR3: CASTRTSGRETQYF
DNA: TGTGCCAGCACGAGAACCAGCGGGAGAGAGACCCAGTACTTC

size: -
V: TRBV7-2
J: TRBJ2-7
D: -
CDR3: CASSSGAGFYEQYF
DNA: TGTGCCAGCAGCTCCGGGGCGGGTTTTTACGAGCAGTACTTC

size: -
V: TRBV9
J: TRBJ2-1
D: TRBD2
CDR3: CASSVGLAGFSSSYNEQFF
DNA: TGTGCCAGCAGCGTAGGGCTAGCGGGGTTCTCTAGCTCCTACAATGAGCAGTTCTTC

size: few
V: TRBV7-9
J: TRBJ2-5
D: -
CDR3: CASSLVPTAGVRRQETQYF
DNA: TGTGCCAGCAGCTTAGTTCCGACGGCAGGGGTTAGGAGGCAAGAGACCCAGTACTTC

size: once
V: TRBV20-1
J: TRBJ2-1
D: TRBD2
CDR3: CSARDQGTSGRGDDEQFF
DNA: TGCAGTGCTAGAGATCAAGGGACTAGCGGGAGGGGAGACGATGAGCAGTTCTTC

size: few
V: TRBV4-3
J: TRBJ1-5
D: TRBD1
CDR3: CASSQGDSPNQPQHF
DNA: TGCGCCAGCAGCCAAGGGGACAGCCCTAATCAGCCCCAGCATTTT

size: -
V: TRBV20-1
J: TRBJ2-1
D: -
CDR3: CSAFGRNSYNEQFF
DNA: TGCAGTGCTTTCGGACGGAACTCCTACAATGAGCAGTTCTTC

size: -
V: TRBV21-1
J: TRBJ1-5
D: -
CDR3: CASSKGQVIPQHF
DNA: TGTGCCAGCAGCAAGGGGCAGGTCATACCCCAGCATTTT

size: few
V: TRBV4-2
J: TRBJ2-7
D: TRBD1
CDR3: CASSQDMGDRGGEQYF
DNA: TGTGCCAGCAGCCAAGATATGGGGGACAGGGGGGGCGAGCAGTACTTC

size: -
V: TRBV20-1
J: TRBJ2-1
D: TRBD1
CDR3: CSARSRTGHLDEQFF
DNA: TGCAGTGCTAGATCCCGGACAGGGCATTTGGATGAGCAGTTCTTC

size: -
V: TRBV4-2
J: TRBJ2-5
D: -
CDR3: CASSQPPKETQYF
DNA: TGTGCCAGCAGCCAGCCTCCAAAAGAGACCCAGTACTTC

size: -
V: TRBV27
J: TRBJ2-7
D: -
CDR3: CASSLAGNLREQYF
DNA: TGTGCCAGCAGTTTGGCGGGAAACCTACGAGAGCAGTACTTC

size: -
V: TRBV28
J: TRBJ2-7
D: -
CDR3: CASIHTGEQYF
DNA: TGTGCCAGCATCCATACCGGCGAGCAGTACTTC

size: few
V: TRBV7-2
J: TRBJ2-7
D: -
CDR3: CASSLSQGRPNEQYF
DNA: TGTGCCAGCAGCTTATCACAGGGCCGTCCCAACGAGCAGTACTTC

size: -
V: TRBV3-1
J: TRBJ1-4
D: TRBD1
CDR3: CASSSGTGVTATNEKLFF
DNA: TGTGCCAGCAGCTCCGGGACAGGGGTCACCGCAACTAATGAAAAACTGTTTTTT

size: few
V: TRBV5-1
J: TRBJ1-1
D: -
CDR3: CASIPTPSSGITEAFF
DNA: TGCGCCAGCATACCCACGCCGTCTTCAGGGATCACTGAAGCTTTCTTT

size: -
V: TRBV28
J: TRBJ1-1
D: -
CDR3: CASSSAGLATEAFF
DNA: TGTGCCAGCAGTTCAGCAGGGTTGGCCACTGAAGCTTTCTTT

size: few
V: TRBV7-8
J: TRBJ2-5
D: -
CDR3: CASSWGTGPGEETQYF
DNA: TGTGCCAGCAGCTGGGGAACAGGACCCGGAGAAGAGACCCAGTACTTC

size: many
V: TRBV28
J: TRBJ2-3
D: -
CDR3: CASSPHFGTMKTSTDTQYF
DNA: TGTGCCAGCAGTCCCCACTTCGGCACAATGAAAACTAGCACAGATACGCAGTATTTT

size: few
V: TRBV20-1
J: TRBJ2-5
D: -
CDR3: CSAPTPQTRQETQYF
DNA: TGCAGTGCCCCGACTCCACAGACGAGACAAGAGACCCAGTACTTC

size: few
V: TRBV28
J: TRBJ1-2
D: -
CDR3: CASSLWQEVTNYGYTF
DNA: TGTGCCAGCAGTTTATGGCAGGAAGTAACTAACTATGGCTACACCTTC

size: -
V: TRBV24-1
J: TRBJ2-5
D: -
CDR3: CATSAFGGPQETQYF
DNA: TGTGCCACCAGTGCCTTCGGAGGGCCGCAAGAGACCCAGTACTTC

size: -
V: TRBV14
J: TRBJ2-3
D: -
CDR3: CASRLRMSSTDTQYF
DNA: TGTGCCAGCAGACTCCGAATGAGTAGCACAGATACGCAGTATTTT

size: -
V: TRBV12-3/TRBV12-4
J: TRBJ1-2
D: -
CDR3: CASSLRGETNYGYTF
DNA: TGTGCCAGCAGTTTAAGGGGAGAGACTAACTATGGCTACACCTTC

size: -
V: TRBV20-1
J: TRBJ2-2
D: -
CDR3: CSARSGEYTGELFF
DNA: TGCAGTGCTAGGTCTGGGGAGTACACCGGGGAGCTGTTTTTT

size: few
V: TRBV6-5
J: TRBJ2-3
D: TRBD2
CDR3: CASSYSNLAGDPDTQYF
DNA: TGTGCCAGCAGTTACTCGAACTTAGCGGGGGATCCAGATACGCAGTATTTT